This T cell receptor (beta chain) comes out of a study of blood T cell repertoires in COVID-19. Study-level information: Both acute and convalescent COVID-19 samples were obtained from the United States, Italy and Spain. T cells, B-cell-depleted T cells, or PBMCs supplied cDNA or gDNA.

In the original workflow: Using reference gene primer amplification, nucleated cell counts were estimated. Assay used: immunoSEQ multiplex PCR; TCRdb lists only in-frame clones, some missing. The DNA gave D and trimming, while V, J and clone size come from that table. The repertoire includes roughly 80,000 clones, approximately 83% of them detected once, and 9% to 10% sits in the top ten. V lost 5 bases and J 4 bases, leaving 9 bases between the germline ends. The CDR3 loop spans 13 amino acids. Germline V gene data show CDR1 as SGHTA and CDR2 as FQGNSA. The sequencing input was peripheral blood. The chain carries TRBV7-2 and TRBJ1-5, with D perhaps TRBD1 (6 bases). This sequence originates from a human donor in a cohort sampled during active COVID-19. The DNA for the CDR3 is TGTGCCAGCAGCGTAGACAGGAATCAGCCCCAGCATTTT. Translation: CASSVDRNQPQHF.